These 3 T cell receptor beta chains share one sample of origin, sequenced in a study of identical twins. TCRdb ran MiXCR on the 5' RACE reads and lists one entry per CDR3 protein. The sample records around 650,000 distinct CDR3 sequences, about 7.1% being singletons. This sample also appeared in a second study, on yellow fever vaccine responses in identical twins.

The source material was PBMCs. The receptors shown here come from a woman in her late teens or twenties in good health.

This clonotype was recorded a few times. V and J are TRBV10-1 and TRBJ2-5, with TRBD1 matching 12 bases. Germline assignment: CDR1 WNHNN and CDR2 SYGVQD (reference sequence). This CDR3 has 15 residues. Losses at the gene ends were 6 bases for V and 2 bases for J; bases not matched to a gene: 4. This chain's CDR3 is CASSRDRGPQETQYF. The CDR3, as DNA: TGCGCCAGCAGCCGGGACAGGGGGCCTCAAGAGACCCAGTACTTC.

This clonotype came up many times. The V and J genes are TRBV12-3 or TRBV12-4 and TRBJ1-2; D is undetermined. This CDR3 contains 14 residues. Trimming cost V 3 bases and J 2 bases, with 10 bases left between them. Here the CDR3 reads CASSFRGPNYGYTF. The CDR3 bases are TGTGCCAGCAGTTTCCGCGGCCCGAACTATGGCTACACCTTC.

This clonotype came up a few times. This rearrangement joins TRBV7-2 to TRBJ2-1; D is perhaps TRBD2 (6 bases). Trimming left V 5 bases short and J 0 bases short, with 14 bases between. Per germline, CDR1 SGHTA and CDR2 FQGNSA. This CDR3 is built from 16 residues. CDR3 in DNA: TGTGCCAGCAGCCCCACCGGGGGAAGCTCCTACAATGAGCAGTTCTTC. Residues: CASSPTGGSSYNEQFF. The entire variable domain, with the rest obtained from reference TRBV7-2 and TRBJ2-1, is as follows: GAGVSQSPSNKVTEKGKDVELRCDPISGHTALYWYRQSLGQGLEFLIYFQGNSAPDKSGLPSDRFSAERTGGSVSTLTIQRTQQEDSAVYLCASSPTGGSSYNEQFFGPGTRLTVL.